Listed below are T cell receptor beta chains from one sample, sequenced in a study of shared clonotypes between healthy human individuals. Assay used: immunoSEQ multiplex PCR; TCRdb lists only in-frame clones, some missing. The sample records 2 million to 2.5 million clones, about 92% being singletons. The sample consisted of naive CD4+ T cells from PBMCs. The source is a man between 18 and 35 years old in good health. Some clones in this sample may be carry-over from other donors' samples. The CDR3 runs from the conserved cysteine through the conserved F or W. The order of the fields is J gene, D gene, V gene, clone size, CDR3 DNA, CDR3 protein. D genes are given only for firm matches. Only part of the rows carry a size: once, few, many, or a class if the clone is expanded.

>TRBJ2-7|TRBD1|TRBV28|.
TGTGCCAGCAGAACCGGGACAGGGTCCTACGAGCAGTACTTC
CASRTGTGSYEQYF
>TRBJ2-7|.|TRBV5-4|.
TGTGCCAGCAGCTTCCGGGCCATCTACGAGCAGTACTTC
CASSFRAIYEQYF
>TRBJ2-2|.|TRBV28|.
TGTGCCAGCAGTTTAGCGGGATTTCCGTCCGGGGAGCTGTTTTTT
CASSLAGFPSGELFF
>TRBJ2-7|TRBD1|TRBV6-6|.
TGTGCCAGCAGTTACTCTAGGCGTACAGGGGCCTACGAGCAGTACTTC
CASSYSRRTGAYEQYF
>TRBJ1-4|TRBD1|TRBV5-1|.
TGCGCCAGCAGCGGAACGGGACAGCAAGGGGCGGGGTTTGAAAAACTGTTTTTT
CASSGTGQQGAGFEKLFF
>TRBJ2-5|.|TRBV19|.
TGTGCCAGTAGTACTCGACGTATCCAAGAGACCCAGTACTTC
CASSTRRIQETQYF
>TRBJ1-5|.|TRBV6-5|.
TGTGCCAGCAGTCGCCTCCCGGACCTTGATCAGCCCCAGCATTTT
CASSRLPDLDQPQHF
>TRBJ2-1|.|TRBV25-1|.
TGTGCCAGCACCGAGGGGAAGGGGTACAATGAGCAGTTCTTC
CASTEGKGYNEQFF
>TRBJ2-1|TRBD2|TRBV5-1|.
TGCGCCAGCAGCTTGAGTCCGGGAGGCGGGGATGAGCAGTTCTTC
CASSLSPGGGDEQFF
>TRBJ2-7|.|TRBV5-4|.
TGTGCCAGCAGCCCGGGGGAGGCCTACGAGCAGTACTTC
CASSPGEAYEQYF
>TRBJ2-1|TRBD1|TRBV7-9|.
TGTGCCAGCAGCTCCTCCTCGGACAGGGTGTTAAATGAGCAGTTCTTC
CASSSSSDRVLNEQFF
>TRBJ2-7|.|TRBV19|.
TGTGCCAGTAGTACTGACTACGAGCAGTACTTC
CASSTDYEQYF
>TRBJ1-4|.|TRBV7-8|.
TGTGCCAGCAGCCTGGCAGGGAACCCTAATAATGAAAAACTGTTTTTT
CASSLAGNPNNEKLFF
>TRBJ2-3|.|TRBV6-1|.
TGTGCCAGCAGGGCGGGCCCCTCCACAGATACGCAGTATTTT
CASRAGPSTDTQYF
>TRBJ2-7|TRBD1|TRBV30|.
TGTGCCTGGACCCTCCCGGGACAGGTCCCCTACGAGCAGTACTTC
CAWTLPGQVPYEQYF
>TRBJ1-2|TRBD1|TRBV28|.
TGTGCCAGCAGTCTTCCCGGGACAGGGGGATCAGGCGGCTACACCTTC
CASSLPGTGGSGGYTF
>TRBJ2-2|TRBD1|TRBV6-4|once
TGTGCCAGCAGTCCGACAGGGGTCGCCGGGGAGCTGTTTTTT
CASSPTGVAGELFF
>TRBJ2-7|.|TRBV30|.
TGTGCCTGGAGTAGAATTTCCTACGAGCAGTACTTC
CAWSRISYEQYF
>TRBJ1-5|TRBD1|TRBV6-5|.
TGTGCCAGCAGTTACGGCAGGGGGGATCAGCCCCAGCATTTT
CASSYGRGDQPQHF
>TRBJ1-1|.|TRBV7-3|.
TGTGCCAGCAGCCCCCTGGGGGGTGAAGCTTTCTTT
CASSPLGGEAFF
>TRBJ2-2|.|TRBV29-1|.
TGCAGCGTTCCATGGGAGGACAGGTCCCACGGGGAGCTGTTTTTT
CSVPWEDRSHGELFF
>TRBJ2-5|TRBD2|TRBV10-1|.
TGCGCCAGCAGTGAGTCTTCTGGCGGGAGGAACCCCAGAGAGACCCAGTACTTC
CASSESSGGRNPRETQYF
>TRBJ2-5|.|TRBV6-5|few
TGTGCCAGCAGTTACTCGAGTCAGGGCCAAGAGACCCAGTACTTC
CASSYSSQGQETQYF
>TRBJ2-2|TRBD2|TRBV4-3|.
TGCGCCAGCAGCCAACCGGGACTAGGTTCCGGGGAGCTGTTTTTT
CASSQPGLGSGELFF
>TRBJ2-1|TRBD2|TRBV9|.
TGTGCCAGCAGCGTACATACCCCGGGACTAGCGGATCGGAATAAGGTCAATGAGCAGTTCTTC
CASSVHTPGLADRNKVNEQFF
>TRBJ1-5|.|TRBV19|few
TGTGCCAGTAGTATCGGTCAGTGGAGGAATCAGCCCCAGCATTTT
CASSIGQWRNQPQHF
>TRBJ2-5|.|TRBV7-6|once
TGTGCCAGCAGCTCTCCCTTTGGACGGAGGGCCCAAGGAGAGACCCAGTACTTC
CASSSPFGRRAQGETQYF
>TRBJ2-7|TRBD1|TRBV5-1|.
TGCGCCAGCAGCTGGACAGGTAGTACCTACGAGCAGTACTTC
CASSWTGSTYEQYF
>TRBJ2-2|TRBD2|TRBV5-4|.
TGTGCCAGCAGCTTGGGTGCTAGCGGACACACCGGGGAGCTGTTTTTT
CASSLGASGHTGELFF
>TRBJ1-1|.|TRBV2|few
TGTGCCAGCAGTGCCACCGGGACACTGAACACTGAAGCTTTCTTT
CASSATGTLNTEAFF